This TCR beta chain was recorded in a study of T cell responses to AZD1222 COVID-19 vaccine. Study results and caveats: Most donors were white British and more were female, and clonal diversity was possibly underestimated. Dominant CD4 TCR responses targeted spike regions 160-218 and 743-854. A rise in Spike-specific TCR breadth and depth followed two AZD1222 doses. Unmutated variant regions are reportedly targeted by nearly half of spike-specific TCRs.

Worth noting for this clone: Its matching antigen is unknown.

Germline-derived CDR1 and CDR2 are LGHDT and YNNKEL (reference sequence). CDR3 length: 15 amino acids. Trimming stripped 1 base from V and 0 bases from J, with 7 bases between. The repertoire was sequenced with immunoSEQ multiplex PCR; TCRdb's copy has only in-frame clones and lacks some. Of around 200,000 clones listed, roughly 94% are singletons. This material consisted of peripheral blood, taken 28 days after the second AZD1222 dose. The origin of this receptor is an adult who received the AZD1222 COVID-19 vaccine. The chain employs TRBV3-1 (or the pseudogene TRBV3-2) and TRBJ2-4; D unclear. The CDR3, as DNA: TGTGCCAGCAGCCAAGCGGGTAGAGCCAAAAACATTCAGTACTTC. It yields the protein CASSQAGRAKNIQYF.